Below, 10 T cell receptor beta chains from the same sample are listed, as sequenced in a study of cytomegalovirus exposure and HLA in healthy donors. PCR primers comprised 60 Vbeta and 13 Jbeta primers. Sequencing used immunoSEQ multiplex PCR; TCRdb keeps in-frame clones, though not all of them. The sample lists about 150,000 clones; roughly 77% were seen once. Sequenced: PBMCs. These TCRs come from a man aged 25 to 45 in good health and CMV-seropositive.

The V and J genes are TRBV15 and TRBJ1-2, with D uncertain. This CDR3 comprises 15 residues. Trimming removed 0 bases at V and 4 bases at J, with 12 bases between. Looked up from germline, CDR1 is LNHNV and CDR2 is YYDKDF (reference sequence). The CDR3 protein is CATSRDYDTSYGYTF. The CDR3 nucleotides read TGTGCCACCAGCAGAGATTACGACACCAGCTATGGCTACACCTTC. Supplemented by reference TRBV15 and TRBJ1-2, the full variable domain reads DAMVIQNPRYQVTQFGKPVTLSCSQTLNHNVMYWYQQKSSQAPKLLFHYYDKDFNNEADTPDNFQSRRPNTSFCFLDIRSPGLGDTAMYLCATSRDYDTSYGYTFGSGTRLTVV.

The chain couples TRBV11-2 to TRBJ2-7; D remains ambiguous. This CDR3 has 13 residues. The germline V gene encodes CDR1 SGHAT and CDR2 FQNNGV. V gave up 5 bases and J gave up 2 bases, with 10 bases separating them. The CDR3 region has the DNA TGTGCCAGCAGCCCCCTCCACACCTACGAGCAGTACTTC. It translates to CASSPLHTYEQYF. The full variable domain, with the rest looked up from reference TRBV11-2 and TRBJ2-7, is EAGVAQSPRYKIIEKRQSVAFWCNPISGHATLYWYQQILGQGPKLLIQFQNNGVVDDSQLPKDRFSAERLKGVDSTLKIQPAKLEDSAVYLCASSPLHTYEQYFGPGTRLTVT.

This clone was detected only a few times. The V call is TRBV4-1, the J call TRBJ2-2, with 11 bases matching TRBD2. Trimming cost V 1 base and J 3 bases; bases outside gene matches: 13. The germline gives CDR1 MGHRA, CDR2 YSYEKL. This CDR3 is 20 amino acids long. The CDR3 nucleotides read TGCGCCAGCAGCCAAGGGGCCTCTAGCGGGAGGCCTCTGGACACCGGGGAGCTGTTTTTT. It specifies CASSQGASSGRPLDTGELFF.

Only one count was recorded for this clone. The rearrangement uses TRBV18 and TRBJ1-2; 9 nucleotides align to TRBD1. With 5 bases clipped from V and 5 bases from J, the junction kept 18 bases outside the gene matches. The germline V gene encodes CDR1 KGHSH and CDR2 LQKENI. There are 18 residues in the CDR3. The CDR3 nucleotides are TGTGCCAGCTCAATGGCTCCGACAGGGGGTGTTGAGTGGTATGGCTACACCTTC. It codes for CASSMAPTGGVEWYGYTF.

V is TRBV7-2 and J is TRBJ2-7; perhaps TRBD1 as D (6 bases). Per germline, CDR1 SGHTA and CDR2 FQGNSA. Trimming pared 3 bases from V and 2 bases from J, leaving 11 bases between. The CDR3 contains 14 residues. This chain's CDR3 is CASSFAQGPYEQYF. The CDR3, as DNA: TGTGCCAGCAGCTTCGCACAGGGCCCCTACGAGCAGTACTTC.

The chain employs TRBV5-6 and TRBJ1-6; 8 bases agree with TRBD1. The CDR3 extends over 14 amino acids. CDR1 SGHDT and CDR2 YYEEEE come from the germline V gene. Trimming removed 7 bases from V and 4 bases from J; junction bases left unmatched: 4. The CDR3 sequence: CASGRGLYNSPLHF. The CDR3 nucleotides read TGTGCCAGCGGCAGGGGGCTTTATAATTCACCCCTCCACTTT.

In its sample, this clone was seen once. The chain uses TRBV6-5 and TRBJ1-1; weak D call: TRBD1 (5 bases). Trimming stripped 2 bases from V and 4 bases from J, with 8 bases between. The length of the CDR3 is 13 residues. Germline CDR1 is MNHEY and CDR2 is SVGAGI. CDR3 bases: TGTGCCAGCAGTTACGGGGGGTCCACTGAAGCTTTCTTT. Encoded protein: CASSYGGSTEAFF.

This clone was seen more than once but under ten times. This chain joins TRBV15 and TRBJ2-3; tentatively, D is TRBD2 (5 bases). V lost 5 bases and J 3 bases, leaving 15 bases between the germline ends. Germline V gene lookup returns CDR1 LNHNV and CDR2 YYDKDF (reference sequence). The CDR3 is 15 amino acids. The CDR3 sequence: CATSWASEGTDTQYF. The CDR3 nucleotides read TGTGCCACCAGCTGGGCTTCTGAGGGAACAGATACGCAGTATTTT.

The chain joins TRBV12-5 to TRBJ2-2; unclear D gene. This CDR3 is built from 14 residues. CDR1 and CDR2 (germline): LGHNT, FRNRAP. The V end lost 2 bases, the J end lost 1 base, and 5 bases lay between the germline ends. The CDR3 DNA reads TGTGCTAGTGGTTTGAACGGGAACACCGGGGAGCTGTTTTTT. Encoded protein: CASGLNGNTGELFF.

The chain carries TRBV4-1 and TRBJ1-2; TRBD1 is a possible D gene (5 bases). There are 17 residues in the CDR3. Germline values: CDR1 MGHRA, CDR2 YSYEKL. The V end was cut by 0 bases, the J end by 4 bases, with 18 bases between. The chain's CDR3 is CASSQEPGDSVFYGYTF. The CDR3 DNA sequence: TGCGCCAGCAGCCAAGAACCCGGAGACAGCGTATTCTATGGCTACACCTTC.